A single sample gave rise to the 25 T cell receptor beta chains below, sequenced in a study of blood T cell repertoires in COVID-19 (dated by TCRdb to the early 2020s). The library was made by the immunoSEQ multiplex PCR assay. The table comes from immuneACCESS by way of TCRdb, which keeps in-frame sequences with V and J called. Part of the clones is missing from these tables; in studies checked, under half for an unresolved V gene and the rest for unknown reasons. Here the sample has 200,000 to 300,000 clones; about 87% occur a single time. The top ten constitute around 5% of the sample. Sequenced input: peripheral blood. Every receptor here comes from a woman aged 55 to 70 with COVID-19, enrolled during active disease.

The V gene is TRBV6-5, the J gene TRBJ1-3; perhaps TRBD1 as D (5 bases). Germline V gene sequence: CDR1 MNHEY, CDR2 SVGAGI. The CDR3 length is 13 residues. Trimming stripped 6 bases from V and 1 base from J, with 7 bases between. CDR3 sequence reads: CASRQASGNTIYF. For the CDR3, the DNA is TGTGCCAGCAGACAGGCGTCTGGAAACACCATATATTTT.

This clone has a single count. The gene calls are TRBV10-3 and TRBJ2-3, with TRBD1 matching 8 bases. This CDR3 comprises 14 residues. Germline V gives CDR1 ENHRY, CDR2 SYGVKD. V was clipped by 6 bases and J by 3 bases; unmatched bases: 5. CDR3 sequence (DNA): TGTGCCATCAGCCGGACAGGGTTTACAGATACGCAGTATTTT. This sequence encodes CAISRTGFTDTQYF.

This chain joins TRBV6-5 and TRBJ2-1; 9 bases map to TRBD2. This CDR3 contains 13 residues. V was clipped by 6 bases and J by 3 bases; unmatched bases: 0. The germline gives CDR1 MNHEY, CDR2 SVGAGI. CDR3 coding DNA: TGTGCCAGCAGGACTAGCGGCTACAATGAGCAGTTCTTC. This encodes CASRTSGYNEQFF.

This clone occurred once. The chain combines TRBV7-7 with TRBJ2-2, with D hard to call. CDR1 is SSHAT, CDR2 FNYEAQ, per germline (reference sequence). This CDR3 contains 13 residues. The V and J ends lost 5 bases and 8 bases respectively, with 12 bases between them. The CDR3 coding sequence is TGTGCCAGCAGCCCCCGAACGGTAGGGGAGCTGTTTTTT. This codes for CASSPRTVGELFF.

The gene calls are TRBV27 and TRBJ2-6; TRBD1 agrees at 9 bases. The CDR3 sequence is 17 residues long. Germline lookup yields CDR1 MNHEY and CDR2 SMNVEV (reference sequence). J lost 2 bases, V lost 5 bases, and 7 bases had no gene match. CDR3 sequence (DNA): TGTGCCAGCAGTCCCGGACAGGGGAGAACTGGGGCCAACGTCCTGACTTTC. Translation: CASSPGQGRTGANVLTF.

This clone occurred once. The chain combines TRBV7-9 with TRBJ2-7; 7 nucleotides align to TRBD2. V lost 0 bases and J lost 1; bases outside the gene matches: 6. This CDR3 has 16 residues. CDR1 is SEHNR and CDR2 is FQNEAQ in the germline V gene (reference sequence). The CDR3 bases are TGTGCCAGCAGCTTAGCTGGGGGGGGAATGTCCTACGAGCAGTACTTC. Translated, it gives CASSLAGGGMSYEQYF. Variable domain in full (rest from reference TRBV7-9 and TRBJ2-7): DTGVSQNPRHKITKRGQNVTFRCDPISEHNRLYWYRQTLGQGPEFLTYFQNEAQLEKSRLLSDRFSAERPKGSFSTLEIQRTEQGDSAMYLCASSLAGGGMSYEQYFGPGTRLTVT.

The CDR3 spells CASRTWTGALFNEQFF. The CDR3 DNA reads as TGTGCCAGCAGGACGTGGACAGGGGCCCTTTTCAATGAGCAGTTCTTC. The rearrangement uses TRBV3-1 (or the pseudogene TRBV3-2) and TRBJ2-1, with 9 bases identical to TRBD1. CDR1 and CDR2 (germline): LGHDT, YNNKEL (reference sequence). The CDR3 covers 16 residues. With V trimmed by 6 bases and J by 6 bases, 12 bases remained unmatched.

This clone was recorded once. The chain employs TRBV30 and TRBJ1-6, with TRBD1 matching 7 bases. V was pared by 3 bases and J by 6 bases, with 8 bases of the junction left unmatched. The V gene's germline CDR1 is GTSNPN and CDR2 SVGIG (reference sequence). This CDR3 contains 15 residues. The CDR3 protein is CAWRVRTGSNSPLHF. CDR3 DNA sequence: TGTGCCTGGAGGGTCCGGACAGGTTCTAATTCACCCCTCCACTTT. Filled out from reference TRBV30 and TRBJ1-6, the complete variable domain reads SQTIHQWPATLVQPVGSPLSLECTVEGTSNPNLYWYRQAAGRGLQLLFYSVGIGQISSEVPQNLSASRPQDRQFILSSKKLLLSDSGFYLCAWRVRTGSNSPLHFGNGTRLTVT.

V is TRBV19 and J is TRBJ2-6; D unclear. The CDR3 is made up of 15 amino acids. Germline CDR1 is LNHDA and CDR2 is SQIVND (reference sequence). Trimming stripped 5 bases from V and 0 bases from J, with 8 bases between. Here the CDR3 DNA reads TGTGCCAGTAGTCCCCAGTACTCTGGGGCCAACGTCCTGACTTTC. This translates into CASSPQYSGANVLTF.

This chain connects TRBV24-1 to TRBJ2-7, with D maybe TRBD2 (6 bases). The CDR3 sequence is 15 residues long. In germline, CDR1 is KGHDR, CDR2 SFDVKD. With 2 bases removed from V and 9 bases from J, the gap between germline ends came to 19 bases. The CDR3 here is CATSDSTGTAIGQYF. The CDR3, as DNA: TGTGCCACCAGTGATTCCACCGGGACTGCCATCGGGCAGTACTTC.

This chain joins TRBV3-1 (or the pseudogene TRBV3-2) and TRBJ1-1; no clear D gene. Looked up from germline, CDR1 is LGHDT and CDR2 is YNNKEL (reference sequence). CDR3 size: 12 residues. The ends were cut back, 3 bases at V and 7 bases at J, with 9 bases in the middle. The DNA of the CDR3 is TGTGCCAGCAGCCATGGCGCAGGTGAAGCTTTCTTT. Amino acids: CASSHGAGEAFF.

This clone was seen just once. J is TRBJ1-6 and V is TRBV6-2 or TRBV6-3, with 9 bases fitting TRBD1. Germline lookup yields CDR1 MNHEY and CDR2 SVGEGT. This CDR3 region has 15 residues. J lost 9 bases, V lost 5 bases, and 8 bases had no gene match. The chain's CDR3 is CASSLLTGGRSPLHF. The CDR3 coding sequence is TGTGCCAGCAGTCTCTTAACAGGGGGCCGTTCACCCCTCCACTTT.

The V call is TRBV28, the J call TRBJ1-5; D is unclear. The length of the CDR3 is 17 residues. Germline CDR1 and CDR2: MDHEN and SYDVKM. Deletions cut 3 bases from V and 0 bases from J, with 15 bases between. The CDR3 DNA reads as TGTGCCAGCAGTTTTGGTGTGGCGGATTATAGCAATCAGCCCCAGCATTTT. It codes for CASSFGVADYSNQPQHF.

The chain couples TRBV7-3 to TRBJ2-1, with 13 bases aligning to TRBD2. Germline CDR1 and CDR2: SGHTA and FQGTGA. The CDR3 length is 17 residues. With 4 bases clipped from V and 10 bases from J, the junction kept 13 bases outside the gene matches. Here the CDR3 DNA reads TGTGCCAGCAGCTCCATCACTAGCGGGAGGGCCAGGGGGGAGCAGTTCTTC. It is translated as CASSSITSGRARGEQFF.

The chain employs TRBV6-5 and TRBJ1-1; D not resolved. V lost 3 bases to trimming and J lost 2 bases, with 16 bases between them. This CDR3 region has 16 residues. The germline gives CDR1 MNHEY, CDR2 SVGAGI. Here the CDR3 reads CASSYFELAPNTEAFF. In DNA, the CDR3 is TGTGCCAGCAGTTATTTCGAACTCGCCCCAAACACTGAAGCTTTCTTT.

The chain uses TRBV11-2 and TRBJ1-4; D is ambiguous. The CDR3 is made up of 12 amino acids. Per germline, CDR1 SGHAT and CDR2 FQNNGV. With 3 bases removed from V and 3 bases from J, the gap between germline ends came to 2 bases. CDR3: CASSFSNEKLFF. The CDR3, as DNA: TGTGCCAGCAGCTTCTCTAATGAAAAACTGTTTTTT.

This sequence joins TRBV5-1 and TRBJ2-1; TRBD2 matches at 7 bases. This CDR3 region has 17 residues. V was pared by 4 bases and J by 1 base, with 11 bases of the junction left unmatched. CDR1 and CDR2 from the germline V gene are SGHRS and YFSETQ. The CDR3 sequence is CASSLGRALGSYNEQFF. The CDR3, as DNA: TGCGCCAGCAGCCTTGGGAGGGCCCTGGGGTCCTACAATGAGCAGTTCTTC.

This sequence joins TRBV19 and TRBJ2-1; 9 bases are shared with TRBD2. This CDR3 is built from 16 residues. V shed 5 bases and J 3 bases; nucleotides not matched to a gene: 8. Germline V gene lookup returns CDR1 LNHDA and CDR2 SQIVND (reference sequence). DNA of the CDR3: TGTGCCAGTAGTCCAAGACTAGCGGACCGCTACAATGAGCAGTTCTTC. Translation gives CASSPRLADRYNEQFF.

The rearrangement joins TRBV30 to TRBJ1-5; 7 nucleotides agree with TRBD1. Germline values: CDR1 GTSNPN, CDR2 SVGIG (reference sequence). The CDR3 has 16 amino acids. J gave up 4 bases and V 0 bases, and 9 bases lay outside the gene matches. DNA for the CDR3: TGTGCCTGGAGTGTAAAGGGGGCTTGGGGGAATCAGCCCCAGCATTTT. This codes for CAWSVKGAWGNQPQHF.

The CDR3 nucleotides are TGTGCCAGCAGCCCAAGACAGGGGGCTCTGGACGAGCAGTACTTC. Its translation is CASSPRQGALDEQYF. V and J are TRBV6-5 and TRBJ2-7, with TRBD1 matching 10 bases. V was pared by 6 bases and J by 5 bases, with 10 bases of the junction left unmatched. This CDR3 comprises 15 residues. The germline gives CDR1 MNHEY, CDR2 SVGAGI.

In its sample, this clone was seen once. This rearrangement joins TRBV7-3 to TRBJ2-1; 11 nucleotides line up with TRBD2. V dropped 0 bases and J dropped 5; count of bases not matched to a gene: 3. This CDR3 is built from 16 residues. Germline V gene sequence: CDR1 SGHTA, CDR2 FQGTGA. The CDR3 nucleotides are TGTGCCAGCAGCTTAACTAGCGGGAGGGCCGACAATGAGCAGTTCTTC. Translated: CASSLTSGRADNEQFF.

V is TRBV27 and J is TRBJ2-7; TRBD1 agrees at 8 bases. The germline CDR1 and CDR2 sequences are MNHEY and SMNVEV (reference sequence). J was trimmed by 2 bases and V by 2 bases; bases with no gene match: 8. The CDR3 loop spans 16 amino acids. The chain's CDR3 is CASSLLRTGSAYEQYF. The DNA of the CDR3 is TGTGCCAGCAGTTTACTCCGGACAGGGTCGGCCTACGAGCAGTACTTC.

CDR3 in amino acids: CASSSGTSGRINEQYF. CDR3 sequence (DNA): TGCGCCAGCAGCTCCGGGACTAGCGGGAGAATCAACGAGCAGTACTTC. The V call is TRBV5-1, the J call TRBJ2-7, with TRBD2 matching over 14 bases. Germline V CDR1 and CDR2: SGHRS, YFSETQ. This CDR3 region has 16 residues. The junction had 7 bases not matched to a gene; V was cut back by 3 bases and J by 5 bases.

CDR3 coding DNA: TGCGCCAGCACGCGAGACAGGGAAAATGAAAAACTGTTTTTT. This sequence encodes CASTRDRENEKLFF. This rearrangement joins TRBV5-1 to TRBJ1-4; TRBD1 matches 7 bases. The germline CDR1 and CDR2 sequences are SGHRS and YFSETQ. The J segment lost 5 bases and the V segment lost 6 bases, leaving 7 bases of the junction unmatched. The CDR3 length is 14 residues.

J is TRBJ2-3 and V is TRBV5-1; a possible D gene is TRBD2 (6 bases). V lost 0 bases, J lost 1 base, and 9 bases lay in between. The CDR3 is made up of 15 amino acids. Germline CDR1 reads SGHRS; CDR2 reads YFSETQ. As DNA, the CDR3 is TGCGCCAGCAGCTTGGAGTGGGGGGGCACAGATACGCAGTATTTT. Its protein is CASSLEWGGTDTQYF.